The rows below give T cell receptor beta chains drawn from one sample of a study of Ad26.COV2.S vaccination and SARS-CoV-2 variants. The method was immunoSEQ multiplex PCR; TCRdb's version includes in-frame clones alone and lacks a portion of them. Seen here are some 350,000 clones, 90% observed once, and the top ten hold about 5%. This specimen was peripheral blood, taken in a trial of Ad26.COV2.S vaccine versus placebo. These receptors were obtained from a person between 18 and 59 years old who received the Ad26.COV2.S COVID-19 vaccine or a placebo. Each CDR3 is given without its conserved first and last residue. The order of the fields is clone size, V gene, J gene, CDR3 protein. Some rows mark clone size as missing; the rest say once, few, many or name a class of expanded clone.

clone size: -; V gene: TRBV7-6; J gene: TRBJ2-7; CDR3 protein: ASSLGSAGLMSSEQY
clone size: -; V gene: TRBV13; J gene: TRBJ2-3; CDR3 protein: ASSFRTKAVARDTQY
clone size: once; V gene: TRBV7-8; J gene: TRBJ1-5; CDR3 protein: ASSALTGPNQPQH
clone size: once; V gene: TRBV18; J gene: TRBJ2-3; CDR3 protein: ASSPQFGRDLDTQY
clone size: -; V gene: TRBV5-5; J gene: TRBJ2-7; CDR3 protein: ASSSGQGPYEQY
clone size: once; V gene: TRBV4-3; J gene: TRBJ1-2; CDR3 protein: ASSQAIGSPYGYT
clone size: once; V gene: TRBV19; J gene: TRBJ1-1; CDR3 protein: ASKRGEAF
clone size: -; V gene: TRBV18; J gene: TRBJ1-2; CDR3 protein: ASSPKSVASGYT
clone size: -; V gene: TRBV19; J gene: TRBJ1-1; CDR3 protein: ASSMWGNRQVEGAF
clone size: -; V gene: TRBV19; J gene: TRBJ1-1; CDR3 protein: ASSITGSSSEAF
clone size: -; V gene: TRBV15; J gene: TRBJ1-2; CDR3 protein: ATSRGDTNGYT
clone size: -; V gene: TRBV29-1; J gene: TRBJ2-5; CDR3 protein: SADRAQETQY
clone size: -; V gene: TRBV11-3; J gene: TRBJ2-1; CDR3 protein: ASRGTGDSYNEQF
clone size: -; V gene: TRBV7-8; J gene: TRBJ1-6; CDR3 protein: ASSPEGRGTYNSPLH
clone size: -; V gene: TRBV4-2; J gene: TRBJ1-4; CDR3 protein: ASSQDGQGNEKLF
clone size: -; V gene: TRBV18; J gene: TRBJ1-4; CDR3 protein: ASSQYRGLREKLF
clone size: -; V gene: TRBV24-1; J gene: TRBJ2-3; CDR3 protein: ATSSLTGDIGTDTQY
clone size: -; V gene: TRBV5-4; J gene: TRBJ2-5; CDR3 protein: ASSFQAGGGETQY
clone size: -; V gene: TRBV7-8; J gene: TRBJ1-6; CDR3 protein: ASSLGAGPQVLH
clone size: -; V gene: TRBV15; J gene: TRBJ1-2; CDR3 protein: ATSREPSYGYT
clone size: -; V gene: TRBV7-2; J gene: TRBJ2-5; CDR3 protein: ASSTPLGGDTQTQY
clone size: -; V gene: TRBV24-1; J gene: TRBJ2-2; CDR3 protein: ATSDLRGFFNTGELF
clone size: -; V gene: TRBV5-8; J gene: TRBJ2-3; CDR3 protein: ASSLVFDTQY
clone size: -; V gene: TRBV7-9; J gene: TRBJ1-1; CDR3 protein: ASSAGEAF